This T cell receptor (beta chain) was captured in a study of cytomegalovirus exposure and HLA in healthy donors. Whole-study results and caveats: Compared with the approximately 680-donor mean, an Asian-associated ancestry cluster reportedly had fewer N-insertions, according to a later analysis. Most TCR sequences were seen very rarely across donors, but some public TCRs occurred in many. The authors listed some 160 TCR beta chains as cytomegalovirus-associated.

Donors likely had unrecorded immune exposures despite being nominally healthy when sampled. For this clone: Its antigen is currently unknown.

The PCR had 60 Vbeta and 13 Jbeta primers. Assay used: immunoSEQ multiplex PCR; TCRdb lists only in-frame clones, some missing. Found here are under 150,000 clones, about four fifths of them singletons; the top ten hold 5% to 7.5%. CDR3 length equals 18 residues. The germline gives CDR1 MDHEN, CDR2 SYDVKM. The trim removed 3 bases at V and 10 bases at J, leaving 21 bases unmatched. The chain is built from TRBV28 and TRBJ2-3, with TRBD2 matching over 8 bases. The sequencing input was PBMCs. The TCR comes from a woman in her thirties or forties in good health and CMV-seropositive. The CDR3 spells CASSFIPPGTRSESAQYF. The CDR3 DNA is TGTGCCAGCAGTTTCATCCCTCCCGGGACTAGATCAGAGTCAGCGCAGTATTTT.